This TCR beta chain was sequenced for a study of cytotoxic CD8 clonotypes in ibrutinib-treated CLL. Deep sequencing aimed at 1 in 200,000 to 1 in 1 million T cells' resolution. Measured with immunoSEQ multiplex PCR; TCRdb has only the in-frame clones, and not every one. The sample consists of more than 15,000 clones, around 80% of them appearing once. Germline V CDR1 and CDR2: LNHDA, SQIVND (reference sequence). After removal of 1 base from V and 3 bases from J, the junction contained 8 bases not matched to a gene. The CDR3 has 18 residues. This rearrangement joins TRBV19 to TRBJ2-1; TRBD1 agrees at 11 bases. This receptor was taken from a human donor with chronic lymphocytic leukemia. The specimen comprised PBMCs, sampled before ibrutinib treatment. The CDR3 protein is CASSIVGTGGGIYNEQFF. CDR3 nucleotide sequence: TGTGCCAGTAGTATAGTGGGGACAGGGGGAGGCATCTACAATGAGCAGTTCTTC.